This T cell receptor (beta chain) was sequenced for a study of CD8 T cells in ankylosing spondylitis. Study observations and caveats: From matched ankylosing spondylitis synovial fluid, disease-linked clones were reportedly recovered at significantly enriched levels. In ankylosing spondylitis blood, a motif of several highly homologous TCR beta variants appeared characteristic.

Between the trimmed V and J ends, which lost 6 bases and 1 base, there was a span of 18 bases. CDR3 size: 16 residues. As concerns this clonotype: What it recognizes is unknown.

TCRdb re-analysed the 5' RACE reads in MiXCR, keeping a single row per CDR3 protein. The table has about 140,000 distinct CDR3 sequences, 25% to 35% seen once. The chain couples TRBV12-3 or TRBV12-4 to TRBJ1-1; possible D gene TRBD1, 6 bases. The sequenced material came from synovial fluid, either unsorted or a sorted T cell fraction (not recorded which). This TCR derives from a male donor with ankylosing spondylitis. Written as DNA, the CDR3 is TGTGCCAGCAGCGGCGGGGGCACGGGGGGGAACACTGAAGCTTTCTTT. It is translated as CASSGGGTGGNTEAFF.